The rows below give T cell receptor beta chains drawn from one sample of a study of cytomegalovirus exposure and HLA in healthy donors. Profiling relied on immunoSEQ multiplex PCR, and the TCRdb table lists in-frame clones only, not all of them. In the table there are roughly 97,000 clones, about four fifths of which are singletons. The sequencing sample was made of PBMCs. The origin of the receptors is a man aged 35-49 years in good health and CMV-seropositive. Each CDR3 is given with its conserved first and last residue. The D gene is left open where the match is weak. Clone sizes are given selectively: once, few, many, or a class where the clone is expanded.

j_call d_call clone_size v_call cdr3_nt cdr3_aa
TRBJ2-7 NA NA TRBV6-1 TGTGCCAGCAGTTCCCGGGAAGGGAGCTCCTACGAGCAGTACTTC CASSSREGSSYEQYF
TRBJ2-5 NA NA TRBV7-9 TGTTCCAGCAGCCAACAAGAGACCCAGTACTTC CSSSQQETQYF
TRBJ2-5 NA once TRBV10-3 TGTGCCATCAGTGGCGTCAGGGGTGAGACCCAGTACTTC CAISGVRGETQYF
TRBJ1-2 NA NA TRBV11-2 TGTGCCAGCAGCTTAGGGCGCACAGACTATGGCTACACCTTC CASSLGRTDYGYTF
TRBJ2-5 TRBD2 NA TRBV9 TGTGCCAGCAGCGTAGGTGGACTAGCATTCCAAGAGACCCAGTACTTC CASSVGGLAFQETQYF
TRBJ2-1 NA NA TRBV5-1 TGCGCCAGCAGTCACACCGGACTCGGCTCCTACAATGAGCAGTTCTTC CASSHTGLGSYNEQFF
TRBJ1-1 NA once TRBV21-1 TGTGCCAGCAGCGTTGAGCCGGGGATTGCCCTATGGATGGCTGAAGCTTTCTTT CASSVEPGIALWMAEAFF
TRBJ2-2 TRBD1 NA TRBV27 TGTGCCAGCAGTTCGGACAGGGCCACCGGGGAGCTGTTTTTT CASSSDRATGELFF
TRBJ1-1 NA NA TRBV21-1 TGTGCCACCTCACCGGGACAGACCGGCGGCACTGAAGCTTTCTTT CATSPGQTGGTEAFF
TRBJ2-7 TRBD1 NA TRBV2 TGTGCCAGTGGACGACAGGGCAAAGGCTACGAGCAGTACTTC CASGRQGKGYEQYF
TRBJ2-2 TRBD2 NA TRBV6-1 TGTGCCAGCAGTGTCACTAGCGGGTTCACCGGGGAGCTGTTTTTT CASSVTSGFTGELFF
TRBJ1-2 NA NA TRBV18 TGTGCCAGCACTCCCATGAGACAGGACAACTATGGCTACACCTTC CASTPMRQDNYGYTF
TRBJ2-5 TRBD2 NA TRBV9 TGTGCCAGCAGCCCAACAAGACTAGCGGGAGTGGAGACCCAGTACTTC CASSPTRLAGVETQYF
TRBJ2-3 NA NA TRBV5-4 TGTGCCAGCAGCTTGAAATTAGCAGGGAAGGGTGATACGCAGTATTTT CASSLKLAGKGDTQYF
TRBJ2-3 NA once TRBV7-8 TGTGCCAGCAGCTTACTAGCACGATACACAGATACGCAGTATTTT CASSLLARYTDTQYF
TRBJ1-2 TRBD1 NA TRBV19 TGTGCCAGTAGTATCCCGGCGACAGGGGCAGGCTATGGCTACACCTTC CASSIPATGAGYGYTF
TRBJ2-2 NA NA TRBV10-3 TGTGCCATCAGTGAGGGGCGGGGATCCACCGGGGAGCTGTTTTTT CAISEGRGSTGELFF
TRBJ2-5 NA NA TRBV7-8 TGTGCCAGCAGCTTAGTGGAGGGGACCCAGTACTTC CASSLVEGTQYF
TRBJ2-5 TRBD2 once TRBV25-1 TGTGCCAGCAGTCCAGCGGGAAAAGAGACCCAGTACTTC CASSPAGKETQYF
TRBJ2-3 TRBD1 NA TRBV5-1 TGCGCCAGCGCTAGGGGACAGGGCAGCACAGATACGCAGTATTTT CASARGQGSTDTQYF
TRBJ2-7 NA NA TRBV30 TGTGCCTGGGCGGGGTACGGCGAGCAGTACTTC CAWAGYGEQYF
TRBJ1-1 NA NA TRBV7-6 TGTGCCAGCAGCTTAGCGGAGGGTGAAGCTTTCTTT CASSLAEGEAFF
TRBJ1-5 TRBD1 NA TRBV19 TGTGCCAGTATACGGAGCGGACAGGGACGCCAGCCCCAGCATTTT CASIRSGQGRQPQHF
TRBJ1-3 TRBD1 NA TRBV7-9 TGTGCCAGCAGCTTTTACAGGGGGCATAGTGGAAACACCATATATTTT CASSFYRGHSGNTIYF
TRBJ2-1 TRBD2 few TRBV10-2 TGCGCCAGCAGTGAGTTTCTAGCGGGAGATGAGCAGTTCTTC CASSEFLAGDEQFF
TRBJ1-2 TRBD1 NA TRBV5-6 TGTGCCAGCAGCCTAATAACGGACAGGGGTGACTATGGCTACACCTTC CASSLITDRGDYGYTF
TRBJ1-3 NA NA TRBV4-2 TGTGCCAGCAGCCAAGAAGGGACAAGCTCCTCTGGAAACACCATATATTTT CASSQEGTSSSGNTIYF
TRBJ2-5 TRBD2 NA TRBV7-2 TGTGCCAGCAGCTTGGGGGGGGTAGAGACCCAGTACTTC CASSLGGVETQYF
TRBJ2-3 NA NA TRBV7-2 TGTGCCAGCAGCTTAACGAGTGTGAGTCGGACAGATACGCAGTATTTT CASSLTSVSRTDTQYF
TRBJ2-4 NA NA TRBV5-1 TGCGCCAGCAGCTTGGGAGACTTGTTAGCCAAAAACATTCAGTACTTC CASSLGDLLAKNIQYF
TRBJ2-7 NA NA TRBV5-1 TGCGCCAGCAGCTTGGCCCTAGAGGGCGTCCACGAGCAGTACTTC CASSLALEGVHEQYF
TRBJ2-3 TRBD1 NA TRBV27 TGTGCCAGCAGAATAGCAGGGGGAGATACGCAGTATTTT CASRIAGGDTQYF
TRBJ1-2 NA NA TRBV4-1 TGCGCCAGCAGCCAAGATCTCTACCGGAGTGAGGGGGATGGCTACACCTTC CASSQDLYRSEGDGYTF
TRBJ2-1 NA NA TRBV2 TGTGCCAGCAGTCCGGGACTCTCCTACAATGAGCAGTTCTTC CASSPGLSYNEQFF
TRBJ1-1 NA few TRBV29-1 TGCAGCGTTTCGCGGAGGAACACTGAAGCTTTCTTT CSVSRRNTEAFF
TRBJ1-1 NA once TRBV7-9 TGTGCCAGCAGCTTAGCGGACAAGAGCACTGAAGCTTTCTTT CASSLADKSTEAFF
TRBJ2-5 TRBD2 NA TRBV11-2 TGTGCCAGCAGCATACTAGCGACCGGGGAGACCCAGTACTTC CASSILATGETQYF
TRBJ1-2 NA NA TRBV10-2 TGCGCCAGCCTTGAAAGGATACCGGGACAAAACTATGGCTACACCTTC CASLERIPGQNYGYTF
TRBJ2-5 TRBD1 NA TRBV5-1 TGCGCCAGCAGCTTAGGGACAGGGAGGCCTCAAGAGACCCAGTACTTC CASSLGTGRPQETQYF
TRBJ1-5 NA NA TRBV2 TGTGCCAGCACCGGGGGGAGTCAGCCCCAGCATTTT CASTGGSQPQHF
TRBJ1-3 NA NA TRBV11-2 TGTGCCAGCAGCCACAATCTAGGTGGAAACACCATATATTTT CASSHNLGGNTIYF
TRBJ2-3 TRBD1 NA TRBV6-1 TGTGCCAGCAGGGGACAGGGGAGCTCAGATACGCAGTATTTT CASRGQGSSDTQYF
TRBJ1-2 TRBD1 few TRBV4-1 TGCGCCAGCAGCCTGGGGACAGGGAACTATGGCTACACCTTC CASSLGTGNYGYTF
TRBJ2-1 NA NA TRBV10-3 TGTGCCATCAGTGGAGTCAGCGAGCGTCCCTCCTACAATGAGCAGTTCTTC CAISGVSERPSYNEQFF
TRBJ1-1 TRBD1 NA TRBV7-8 TGTGCCAGCAGCTGGGGACAGCTAATGAACACTGAAGCTTTCTTT CASSWGQLMNTEAFF
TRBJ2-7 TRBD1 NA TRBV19 TGTGCCAGTAGTCCACAGGGGGCGGGCTCCTACGAGCAGTACTTC CASSPQGAGSYEQYF
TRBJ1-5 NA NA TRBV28 TGTGCCAGCAGCCCTCCGGGGTACGGTCAGCCCCAGCATTTT CASSPPGYGQPQHF